These 28 T cell receptor beta chains share one sample of origin, sequenced in a study of OX40 agonist ivuxolimab in advanced cancers. Libraries were prepared through the immunoSEQ multiplex PCR assay. In its TCRdb copy, this immuneACCESS table keeps in-frame sequences only and misses some clones. Where compared with another copy, unresolved V genes explain less than half of these, and the others have no known cause. The sample includes 85,000 to 100,000 clones, with 91% observed a single time. Less than 0.4% of the sample is taken by the ten largest. The material was CD4+ or CD8+ T cells sorted from blood, obtained in a trial of the OX40 agonist ivuxolimab. The receptors originated from an adult with an advanced solid tumor such as melanoma, head and neck, liver or kidney cancer.

V is TRBV7-2 and J is TRBJ1-1; D ambiguous. This CDR3 has 15 residues. Per the germline V gene, CDR1 is SGHTA and CDR2 is FQGNSA. Trimming removed 0 bases from V and 1 base from J, with 9 bases in between. The CDR3 DNA sequence: TGTGCCAGCAGCTTAGCGGACTACAAGAACACTGAAGCTTTCTTT. Encoded protein: CASSLADYKNTEAFF.

V gene TRBV19 combines with J gene TRBJ2-1; the D gene is possibly TRBD2 (5 bases). The CDR3 extends over 15 amino acids. From germline, CDR1 is LNHDA and CDR2 SQIVND (reference sequence). V dropped 3 bases and J dropped 8 bases, with 17 bases sitting between them. CDR3 sequence: CASSIRLLSMDEQFF. In DNA form, the CDR3 reads TGTGCCAGTAGTATTCGACTACTCTCCATGGATGAGCAGTTCTTC.

The rearrangement joins TRBV20-1 to TRBJ1-1; 7 bases are shared with TRBD1. The CDR3 runs 11 residues. The germline CDR1 and CDR2 sequences are DFQATT and SNEGSKA (reference sequence). V lost 1 base and J lost 8; bases outside the gene matches: 1. Written as DNA, the CDR3 is TGCAGTGCTAGAGCGGACAGGGAAGCTTTCTTT. Its translation is CSARADREAFF.

This chain joins TRBV7-9 and TRBJ1-6, with TRBD1 matching over 7 bases. The germline V gene encodes CDR1 SEHNR and CDR2 FQNEAQ (reference sequence). The length of the CDR3 is 17 residues. J was trimmed by 5 bases and V by 5 bases; bases with no gene match: 12. CDR3 sequence reads: CASSRWIGTENNSPLHF. The CDR3 DNA reads as TGTGCCAGCAGCCGATGGATCGGGACAGAAAATAATTCACCCCTCCACTTT.

This rearrangement joins TRBV5-6 to TRBJ1-2; D remains ambiguous. The CDR3 runs 12 residues. Germline CDR1 is SGHDT and CDR2 is YYEEEE. The V gene lost 7 bases and the J gene lost 2 bases, with 9 bases spanning the gap. Written as DNA, the CDR3 is TGTGCCAGCGTGGGAAACAACTATGGCTACACCTTC. Translation: CASVGNNYGYTF.

The chain recombines TRBV2 with TRBJ2-1, with TRBD2 matching 14 bases. Germline CDR1 is SNHLY and CDR2 is FYNNEI. CDR3 length equals 15 residues. Trimming at V came to 6 bases and at J to 4 bases, leaving 2 bases not matched to a gene. CDR3 nucleotide sequence: TGTGCCAGCAGCCGACTAGCGGGAGGGTACAATGAGCAGTTCTTC. This encodes CASSRLAGGYNEQFF.

V and J are TRBV4-2 and TRBJ2-5; D call uncertain. The CDR3 has 13 amino acids. The ends were cut back, 0 bases at V and 4 bases at J, with 6 bases in the middle. Germline V gene sequence: CDR1 LGHNA, CDR2 YNFKEQ. The CDR3 region is CASSQDVRETQYF. CDR3 bases: TGTGCCAGCAGCCAAGATGTAAGAGAGACCCAGTACTTC.

Comment on this clone: The same CDR3 can be traced to other DNA sequences in this sample. This rearrangement joins TRBV5-4 to TRBJ2-2, with D tentatively TRBD1 (5 bases). CDR1 is SGHNT and CDR2 is YYREEE in the germline V gene (reference sequence). V shed 2 bases and J shed 1 base, with 6 bases lying between them. The CDR3 has 14 residues. The CDR3, as DNA: TGTGCCAGCAGCTTAGGACAGAACACCGGGGAGCTGTTTTTT. Its translation: CASSLGQNTGELFF. The variable domain in full, completed from reference TRBV5-4 and TRBJ2-2, reads ETGVTQSPTHLIKTRGQQVTLRCSSQSGHNTVSWYQQALGQGPQFIFQYYREEENGRGNFPPRFSGLQFPNYSSELNVNALELDDSALYLCASSLGQNTGELFFGEGSRLTVL.

This chain connects TRBV7-9 to TRBJ2-1; D is perhaps TRBD2 (6 bases). The CDR3 loop spans 16 amino acids. The germline gives CDR1 SEHNR, CDR2 FQNEAQ (reference sequence). The V gene lost 1 base and the J gene lost 4 bases, with 14 bases spanning the gap. The CDR3 bases are TGTGCCAGCAGCTTAGGTGGAGGGGTGGGATACAATGAGCAGTTCTTC. Its protein product is CASSLGGGVGYNEQFF.

The V and J genes are TRBV7-2 and TRBJ2-5; D call uncertain. Per the germline V gene, CDR1 is SGHTA and CDR2 is FQGNSA. This CDR3 comprises 16 residues. The V end was cut by 2 bases, the J end by 2 bases, with 15 bases between. CDR3 sequence reads: CASSLLVGAAQETQYF. The CDR3 DNA reads as TGTGCCAGCAGCTTACTGGTTGGCGCCGCTCAAGAGACCCAGTACTTC.

The count of this clone is one. The genes are TRBV7-2 and TRBJ2-7; D is unresolved. Looked up from germline, CDR1 is SGHTA and CDR2 is FQGNSA. The length of the CDR3 is 13 residues. The V gene lost 3 bases and the J gene lost 3 bases, with 9 bases spanning the gap. As DNA, the CDR3 is TGTGCCAGCAGCTTGGCCCCAGACTACGAGCAGTACTTC. It is translated as CASSLAPDYEQYF.

The V call is TRBV28, the J call TRBJ1-5; D unresolved. The CDR3 covers 14 residues. Germline values: CDR1 MDHEN, CDR2 SYDVKM. The V and J ends lost 1 base and 6 bases respectively, with 10 bases between them. CDR3 DNA: TGTGCCAGCAGTTTATTGATTAGAGGTCAGCCCCAGCATTTT. It codes for CASSLLIRGQPQHF.

V is TRBV9 and J is TRBJ2-1, with 7 bases fitting TRBD1. CDR3 length equals 13 residues. The V segment lost 4 bases and the J segment 8 bases; nucleotides outside the gene matches: 6. Germline CDR1 SGDLS, CDR2 YYNGEE. CDR3 sequence: CASSLPTGYEQFF. For the CDR3, the DNA is TGTGCCAGCAGCCTACCGACAGGGTATGAGCAGTTCTTC. Based on the CDR3 plus reference TRBV9 and TRBJ2-1, the full variable domain is DSGVTQTPKHLITATGQRVTLRCSPRSGDLSVYWYQQSLDQGLQFLIQYYNGEERAKGNILERFSAQQFPDLHSELNLSSLELGDSALYFCASSLPTGYEQFFGPGTRLTVL.

This clone was recorded once. This chain joins TRBV10-3 and TRBJ1-1, with D possibly matching TRBD1 (6 bases). CDR1 is ENHRY, CDR2 SYGVKD, per germline. Between the trimmed V and J ends, which lost 3 bases and 4 bases, there was a span of 12 bases. The CDR3 is made up of 14 amino acids. The CDR3 is CAISDRDTRTEAFF. Here the CDR3 DNA reads TGTGCCATCAGTGACCGGGACACCCGCACTGAAGCTTTCTTT.

The gene calls are TRBV5-1 and TRBJ2-5, with a weak D call TRBD1 (6 bases). V was cut by 1 base and J by 5 bases, with 12 bases left in between. Germline CDR1 and CDR2: SGHRS and YFSETQ. The CDR3 has 14 amino acids. CDR3 amino acids: CASSLQGTIETQYF. The DNA of the CDR3 is TGCGCCAGCAGCTTGCAGGGGACGATCGAGACCCAGTACTTC.

The chain couples TRBV6-5 to TRBJ1-1, with D tentatively TRBD1 (5 bases). The CDR3 contains 14 residues. The germline gives CDR1 MNHEY, CDR2 SVGAGI. V gave up 4 bases and J gave up 0 bases, with 9 bases separating them. The DNA of the CDR3 is TGTGCCAGCAGTTCGGACAAGGTGAACACTGAAGCTTTCTTT. Amino acids: CASSSDKVNTEAFF.

The chain has TRBV11-2 and TRBJ2-1; TRBD2 aligns across 13 bases. This CDR3 contains 18 residues. V lost 5 bases to trimming and J lost 0 bases; unmatched junction nucleotides: 7. CDR1 is SGHAT, CDR2 FQNNGV, per germline. The chain's CDR3 is CASSPRTSGGVSYNEQFF. CDR3 bases: TGTGCCAGCAGCCCCCGGACTAGCGGGGGAGTCTCCTACAATGAGCAGTTCTTC.

This clone was detected only once. This chain uses TRBV10-3 with TRBJ1-5, with D unclear. V gave up 0 bases and J gave up 5 bases, with 8 bases separating them. The CDR3 runs 14 residues. Germline loops: CDR1 ENHRY, CDR2 SYGVKD. CDR3 protein: CAISESDIYQPQHF. The CDR3 DNA reads TGTGCCATCAGTGAGTCTGACATTTATCAGCCCCAGCATTTT.

The rearrangement links TRBV11-1 to TRBJ2-7, with 8 bases that match TRBD1. The CDR3 loop spans 13 amino acids. V shed 5 bases, J shed 2 bases, and the junction held 2 bases outside the gene matches. Per germline, CDR1 SGHAT and CDR2 FQDESV (reference sequence). This CDR3 reads CASSGQGAYEQYF. As DNA, the CDR3 is TGTGCCAGCAGCGGACAGGGAGCCTACGAGCAGTACTTC.

The chain links TRBV5-1 to TRBJ1-2; 7 nucleotides line up with TRBD1. Germline V gene lookup returns CDR1 SGHRS and CDR2 YFSETQ. Trimming removed 0 bases from V and 6 bases from J; junction bases left unmatched: 8. The CDR3 sequence is 15 residues long. The CDR3 DNA reads as TGCGCCAGCAGCTTGGTGAGAGGGGGCAGAGATGGCTACACCTTC. Translation: CASSLVRGGRDGYTF.

The chain is built from TRBV28 and TRBJ1-3, with D tentatively TRBD1 (5 bases). Germline V gene sequence: CDR1 MDHEN, CDR2 SYDVKM. The V end lost 3 bases, the J end lost 0 bases, and 9 bases lay between the germline ends. This CDR3 contains 15 residues. This CDR3 reads CASSFGGVSGNTIYF. CDR3 sequence (DNA): TGTGCCAGCAGTTTCGGGGGAGTCTCTGGAAACACCATATATTTT. Complete variable domain (other parts from reference TRBV28 and TRBJ1-3): DVKVTQSSRYLVKRTGEKVFLECVQDMDHENMFWYRQDPGLGLRLIYFSYDVKMKEKGDIPEGYSVSREKKERFSLILESASTNQTSMYLCASSFGGVSGNTIYFGEGSWLTVV.

This clone was observed a handful of times. The CDR3 DNA follows: TGTGCCAGCAGTACTCGGGATGATCAGCCCCAGCATTTT. As protein: CASSTRDDQPQHF. V gene TRBV7-2 combines with J gene TRBJ1-5; no reliable D call. The V gene lost 6 bases and the J gene lost 5 bases, with 11 bases spanning the gap. The CDR3 loop spans 13 amino acids. Germline CDR1 reads SGHTA; CDR2 reads FQGNSA.

This chain connects TRBV18 to TRBJ2-5; D assignment may be TRBD1 or TRBD2 (5 bases each). CDR1 KGHSH and CDR2 LQKENI come from the germline V gene. This CDR3 region has 16 residues. V lost 0 bases to trimming and J lost 5 bases, with 16 bases between them. CDR3: CASSPPPGTVGETQYF. The DNA of the CDR3 is TGTGCCAGCTCACCACCTCCAGGGACGGTCGGGGAGACCCAGTACTTC.

The CDR3 DNA reads as TGTGCCAGCAGTGGACCGACTAGCGGGGTTAGCACAGATACGCAGTATTTT. It specifies CASSGPTSGVSTDTQYF. This sequence joins TRBV2 and TRBJ2-3, with 11 bases matching TRBD2. This CDR3 spans 17 amino acids. CDR1 and CDR2 (germline): SNHLY, FYNNEI. Trimming removed 4 bases from V and 0 bases from J; junction bases left unmatched: 6.

This rearrangement joins TRBV7-3 to TRBJ1-6; TRBD1 agrees at 8 bases. The CDR3 consists of 15 residues. V dropped 6 bases and J dropped 2; count of bases not matched to a gene: 3. Germline lookup yields CDR1 SGHTA and CDR2 FQGTGA. CDR3 DNA: TGTGCCAGCAGAGAGACAGGGGCCTATAATTCACCCCTCCACTTT. This translates into CASRETGAYNSPLHF. Full variable domain (missing parts from reference TRBV7-3 and TRBJ1-6): GAGVSQTPSNKVTEKGKYVELRCDPISGHTALYWYRQSLGQGPEFLIYFQGTGAADDSGLPNDRFFAVRPEGSVSTLKIQRTERGDSAVYLCASRETGAYNSPLHFGNGTRLTVT.

The chain employs TRBV28 and TRBJ1-5; D call uncertain. Germline CDR1 MDHEN, CDR2 SYDVKM. The ends were cut back, 7 bases at V and 0 bases at J, with 13 bases in the middle. The CDR3 covers 15 residues. In DNA form, the CDR3 reads TGTGCCAGCATCAAGATCAGGCTTAGCAATCAGCCCCAGCATTTT. As protein: CASIKIRLSNQPQHF.

The V gene is TRBV7-8, the J gene TRBJ2-1; 7 bases line up with TRBD2. Unmatched junction bases numbered 3, after V lost 3 bases and J lost 4 bases. Per the germline V gene, CDR1 is SGHVS and CDR2 is FQNEAQ. The length of the CDR3 is 14 residues. Here the CDR3 reads CASSLTSLYNEQFF. DNA of the CDR3: TGTGCCAGCAGCTTGACTAGCCTTTACAATGAGCAGTTCTTC.

This clone was detected only once. V usage is TRBV6-1 and J usage is TRBJ2-7; no definite D call. Germline V gene data show CDR1 as MNHNS and CDR2 as SASEGT. The length of the CDR3 is 13 residues. Trimming took off 7 bases at V and 2 bases at J, with 12 bases between the two ends. CDR3 residues: CASKPAGTYEQYF. The CDR3 nucleotides read TGTGCCAGCAAACCCGCAGGTACCTACGAGCAGTACTTC.